This T cell receptor (beta chain) was identified during a study of CD8 T cells in ankylosing spondylitis listed by TCRdb under 2017. A note on the overall study: To find TCR variants linked to disease, the study profiled T cell receptor beta repertoires in ankylosing spondylitis patients and healthy donors. The full study cohort comprised around 25 ankylosing spondylitis patients and 85 to 120 healthy donors. Peripheral blood was sampled, and synovial fluid was additionally collected from ankylosing spondylitis patients.

For each ankylosing spondylitis patient, the synovial fluid sample was matched to a blood sample from that same patient. On the study overall, not on this receptor specifically: According to the report, matched synovial fluid samples from ankylosing spondylitis patients were significantly enriched for the disease-linked clones. Some motif variants were previously reported in synovial fluid and blood of reactive arthritis patients, suggesting common disease-initiation mechanisms. The disease-linked clones had a CD8+ phenotype and were found at relatively low frequencies in peripheral blood. A TCR beta motif made up of eight or nine highly homologous amino acid variants appeared to be characteristic of blood from ankylosing spondylitis patients.

This clonotype was picked up many times. The target of this receptor is not known. The record has no base qualities; no much larger clone is one base away. Sequencing used an Illumina HiSeq 2500. Quantitative 5'-RACE with molecular barcodes was used to prepare TCR beta libraries. In the authors' own workflow: A new computational method, built on a probabilistic model of VDJ rearrangement, was used to identify disease-linked TCR variants. The public reads were run again by TCRdb, first through fastp at Q25 and then through MiXCR, and only productive beta chains were kept. Each entry is one CDR3 protein sequence, shown with its most common DNA and genes. The V and J calls reflect TCRdb's pipeline rather than the authors' work. Here the sample has approximately 140,000 distinct CDR3 sequences; approximately 9.2% occur a single time. 7.3% of the sample goes to the ten largest clones. Trimming takes 1 base from V and 3 bases from J, and the germline ends sit 9 bases apart. According to the germline V gene (reference sequence), CDR1 reads DFQATT and CDR2 reads SNEGSKA. The CDR3 sequence holds 13 residues, the cysteine and phenylalanine included. The entry retains the CDR3 DNA only, 39 bases that are in frame from base 1.

What was sequenced was synovial fluid, either unsorted or a sorted T cell fraction (not recorded which). This chain joins TRBV20-1 to TRBJ1-2; the best D guess is TRBD1, with 5 bases matching. This receptor was taken from a male donor with ankylosing spondylitis. This receptor has the CDR3 CSARATGDYGYTF. The DNA sequence is given as TGCAGTGCTAGAGCTACGGGGGACTATGGCTACACCTTC.